The clone carrying this TCR beta chain was observed a few times. Its target is unknown. Arm-PCR of CDR3 regions and iRepertoire HTBI primers were the basis on which TCR beta libraries were built. TCRdb passed the multiplex PCR reads through MiXCR, listing each CDR3 protein once. The repertoire has roughly 400,000 distinct CDR3 sequences, under 25% of them found once; the top ten carry roughly 20%. These data are taken from a study of regulatory T cells in long-lasting Graves disease. The overall study: Graves' disease counted as persistent after over 5 years of antithyroid drugs with positive TSH receptor antibodies.

Time point indicated: persistent/refractory GD, antithyroid drugs over 5 years with positive TRAb. From PBMCs, RNA was extracted and then used to make the TCR library. Diagnoses of Graves' disease were made by American Thyroid Association guidelines. Findings of the study overall: The TCR repertoire of persistent Graves' patients was less diverse than that of newly diagnosed ones.

The receptor's source is a female donor with Graves disease. The input for sequencing was peripheral blood mononuclear cells (PBMCs), taken when the disease was refractory, from a patient treated with antithyroid drugs.

This CDR3 is CASSSRRGPAETQYF. Written as DNA, the CDR3 is TGTGCCAGCAGCTCACGTCGGGGGCCCGCAGAGACCCAGTACTTC. The gene calls are TRBV9 and TRBJ2-5, with D perhaps TRBD1 or TRBD2 (6 bases each). The CDR3 is made up of 15 amino acids. V was cut by 4 bases and J by 4 bases, with 17 bases left in between. The germline gives CDR1 SGDLS, CDR2 YYNGEE.